The clone carrying this TCR beta chain has more than one count but fewer than ten. This entry comes from a study of blood T cells in healthy people across ages. Primers used in a second PCR of about 7 to 12 cycles were a sample-barcoded 5' primer and a J-beta primer mix. MiXCR, run by TCRdb on the 5' RACE reads, gives a single entry per CDR3 protein. Of 1.4 million or so distinct CDR3 sequences listed, 42% are singletons. Trimming removed 2 bases at V and 8 bases at J, with 13 bases between. The CDR3 spans 14 residues. CDR1 is MNHEY, CDR2 SMNVEV, per germline (reference sequence). The V gene is TRBV27, the J gene TRBJ1-5, with D maybe TRBD1 (5 bases). Specimen: blood. The sequence was obtained from a woman aged 18-29 years in good health. The CDR3 spells CASSLGAWNKPQHF. The CDR3 coding sequence is TGTGCCAGCAGTTTAGGGGCTTGGAATAAGCCCCAGCATTTT.